One and the same sample provided the 14 T cell receptor beta chains below, sequenced in a study of early stage breast cancer tumors. Repertoires were generated with immunoSEQ multiplex PCR, while TCRdb's copy carries only in-frame clones and drops some. Here the sample spans tens of thousands of clones, 79% being singletons. The specimen was blood. Receptor source: a person between 60 and 69 years old with breast cancer.

V gene TRBV7-9 combines with J gene TRBJ2-5, with D hard to call. Trimming shortened V by 5 bases and J by 4 bases, and 11 bases separated the two germline ends. The CDR3 sequence is 13 residues long. Per germline, CDR1 SEHNR and CDR2 FQNEAQ (reference sequence). The CDR3 sequence: CASSLWSGETQYF. CDR3 coding DNA: TGTGCCAGCAGCCTCTGGTCCGGAGAGACCCAGTACTTC.

The J gene is TRBJ2-6, the V gene TRBV2, with TRBD2 matching over 7 bases. Losses at the gene ends were 7 bases for V and 4 bases for J; bases not matched to a gene: 7. The germline CDR1 and CDR2 sequences are SNHLY and FYNNEI. The CDR3 has 15 residues. CDR3 sequence reads: CASTSGLGGANVLTF. CDR3 bases: TGTGCCAGCACTTCCGGACTAGGAGGGGCCAACGTCCTGACTTTC.

The chain uses TRBV5-4 and TRBJ2-2, with a possible D match to TRBD2 (6 bases). V lost 0 bases and J 6 bases, leaving 12 bases between the germline ends. The CDR3 has 15 amino acids. Per the germline V gene, CDR1 is SGHNT and CDR2 is YYREEE (reference sequence). The CDR3 sequence: CASSLGTSFPGELFF. The CDR3 DNA follows: TGTGCCAGCAGCTTGGGCACTAGCTTCCCCGGGGAGCTGTTTTTT. The whole variable domain, filled in from reference TRBV5-4 and TRBJ2-2, reads ETGVTQSPTHLIKTRGQQVTLRCSSQSGHNTVSWYQQALGQGPQFIFQYYREEENGRGNFPPRFSGLQFPNYSSELNVNALELDDSALYLCASSLGTSFPGELFFGEGSRLTVL.

V is TRBV11-1 and J is TRBJ1-1, with D possibly matching TRBD1 (6 bases). V was trimmed by 2 bases and J by 1 base, leaving 8 bases between them. Germline V gene data show CDR1 as SGHAT and CDR2 as FQDESV (reference sequence). The CDR3 spans 14 residues. This CDR3 reads CASSLQGTNTEAFF. The CDR3 DNA sequence: TGTGCCAGCAGCTTACAGGGGACGAACACTGAAGCTTTCTTT.

In this sample, this clone turned up a few times. The chain couples TRBV14 to TRBJ2-1, with D possibly being TRBD1 (5 bases). There are 15 residues in the CDR3. Trimming stripped 0 bases from V and 10 bases from J, with 16 bases between. CDR1 and CDR2 (germline): SGHDN, FVKESK. CDR3 sequence (DNA): TGTGCCAGCAGCCAAGATCAGCCAGGGATCGAGGAGCAGTTCTTC. Protein sequence: CASSQDQPGIEEQFF. Drawing the rest from reference TRBV14 and TRBJ2-1, the complete variable domain is EAGVTQFPSHSVIEKGQTVTLRCDPISGHDNLYWYRRVMGKEIKFLLHFVKESKQDESGMPNNRFLAERTGGTYSTLKVQPAELEDSGVYFCASSQDQPGIEEQFFGPGTRLTVL.

The rearrangement uses TRBV5-4 and TRBJ2-1, with D perhaps TRBD1 (5 bases). The V gene lost 0 bases and the J gene lost 6 bases, with 10 bases spanning the gap. The germline gives CDR1 SGHNT, CDR2 YYREEE (reference sequence). This CDR3 has 14 residues. The CDR3 spells CASSLVVQGNEQFF. DNA for the CDR3: TGTGCCAGCAGCTTGGTCGTTCAGGGCAATGAGCAGTTCTTC.

This clone was detected a few times. The chain recombines TRBV7-9 with TRBJ1-6; D is undetermined. CDR1 and CDR2 (germline): SEHNR, FQNEAQ (reference sequence). This CDR3 has 14 residues. Between the trimmed V and J ends, which lost 2 bases and 6 bases, there was a span of 8 bases. This chain's CDR3 is CASSLLGLNSPLHF. The CDR3 nucleotides read TGTGCCAGCAGCTTATTAGGACTTAATTCACCCCTCCACTTT.

The V gene is TRBV27, the J gene TRBJ1-4; 7 bases fit TRBD1. Germline lookup yields CDR1 MNHEY and CDR2 SMNVEV (reference sequence). V lost 5 bases and J lost 7; bases outside the gene matches: 16. The CDR3 covers 17 residues. The CDR3 coding sequence is TGTGCCAGCAGTGATCCCAGACAGGGTACAAAGGCTGAAAAACTGTTTTTT. It encodes CASSDPRQGTKAEKLFF. Full variable domain (missing parts from reference TRBV27 and TRBJ1-4): EAQVTQNPRYLITVTGKKLTVTCSQNMNHEYMSWYRQDPGLGLRQIYYSMNVEVTDKGDVPEGYKVSRKEKRNFPLILESPSPNQTSLYFCASSDPRQGTKAEKLFFGSGTQLSVL.

This clone was detected a few times. This chain joins TRBV6-5 and TRBJ1-1, with 7 bases identical to TRBD1. Trimming removed 0 bases from V and 10 bases from J; junction bases left unmatched: 14. CDR1 MNHEY and CDR2 SVGAGI come from the germline V gene. CDR3 length: 16 residues. The DNA for the CDR3 is TGTGCCAGCAGTTACTCGAAGGGACAGAGTAGTTCGGGAGCTTTCTTT. Translating it yields CASSYSKGQSSSGAFF.

The rearrangement links TRBV9 to TRBJ2-2; 7 bases agree with TRBD1. V dropped 3 bases and J dropped 1; count of bases not matched to a gene: 12. Germline lookup yields CDR1 SGDLS and CDR2 YYNGEE. The CDR3 runs to 18 residues. The CDR3: CASSERLTGQGNTGELFF. The CDR3, as DNA: TGTGCCAGCAGCGAACGACTGACAGGGCAGGGGAACACCGGGGAGCTGTTTTTT.

This clone was recorded only once. The genes are TRBV11-3 and TRBJ2-3; D uncertain. The V end lost 5 bases, the J end lost 11 bases, and 11 bases lay between the germline ends. The germline gives CDR1 SGHNT, CDR2 YENEEA. The CDR3 loop spans 11 amino acids. The CDR3 DNA follows: TGTGCCAGCAGCCAGCGAGGTGAGCAGTATTTT. It encodes CASSQRGEQYF.

The rearrangement joins TRBV9 to TRBJ1-2; D perhaps matches TRBD1 (6 bases). Germline V gene data show CDR1 as SGDLS and CDR2 as YYNGEE. The CDR3 sequence is 18 residues long. V was trimmed by 4 bases and J by 4 bases, leaving 26 bases between them. CDR3 sequence reads: CASSSVVSRGPSFYGYTF. DNA for the CDR3: TGTGCCAGCAGCAGCGTAGTGTCCAGGGGTCCGAGCTTCTATGGCTACACCTTC.

The chain recombines TRBV7-9 with TRBJ2-2, with 10 bases fitting TRBD1. CDR3 length: 19 amino acids. J was trimmed by 7 bases and V by 5 bases; bases with no gene match: 19. Germline values: CDR1 SEHNR, CDR2 FQNEAQ (reference sequence). CDR3 in amino acids: CASSPYSPLTGGVGGELFF. As DNA, the CDR3 is TGTGCCAGCAGCCCTTACTCCCCTTTGACAGGGGGCGTTGGCGGGGAGCTGTTTTTT. Full variable domain (missing parts from reference TRBV7-9 and TRBJ2-2): DTGVSQNPRHKITKRGQNVTFRCDPISEHNRLYWYRQTLGQGPEFLTYFQNEAQLEKSRLLSDRFSAERPKGSFSTLEIQRTEQGDSAMYLCASSPYSPLTGGVGGELFFGEGSRLTVL.

This chain uses TRBV28 with TRBJ1-1; the D gene is possibly TRBD1 (6 bases). The germline V and J ends were trimmed by 7 bases and 0 bases, with 12 bases remaining between them. Germline V gene data show CDR1 as MDHEN and CDR2 as SYDVKM. This CDR3 contains 14 residues. The CDR3 DNA reads as TGTGCCAGCAACCAACAGGGAATGAACACTGAAGCTTTCTTT. Protein: CASNQQGMNTEAFF. The complete variable domain, with remaining parts taken from reference TRBV28 and TRBJ1-1, reads DVKVTQSSRYLVKRTGEKVFLECVQDMDHENMFWYRQDPGLGLRLIYFSYDVKMKEKGDIPEGYSVSREKKERFSLILESASTNQTSMYLCASNQQGMNTEAFFGQGTRLTVV.